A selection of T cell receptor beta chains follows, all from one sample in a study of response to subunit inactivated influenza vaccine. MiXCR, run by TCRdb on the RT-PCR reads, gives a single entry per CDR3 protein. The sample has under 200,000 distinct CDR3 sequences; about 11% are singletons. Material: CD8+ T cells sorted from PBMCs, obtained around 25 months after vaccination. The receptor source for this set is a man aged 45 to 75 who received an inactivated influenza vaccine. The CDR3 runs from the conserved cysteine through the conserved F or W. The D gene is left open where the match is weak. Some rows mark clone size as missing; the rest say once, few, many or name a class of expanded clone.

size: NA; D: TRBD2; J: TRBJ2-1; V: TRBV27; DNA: TGTGCCAGCAGTTTCCTCACCACGACCGGGACTAGAGGCGATGAGCAGTTCTTC; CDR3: CASSFLTTTGTRGDEQFF
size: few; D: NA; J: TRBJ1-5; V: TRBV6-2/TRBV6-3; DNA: TGTGCCAGCAGAGTTCCTGGGCCCCAGCATTTT; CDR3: CASRVPGPQHF
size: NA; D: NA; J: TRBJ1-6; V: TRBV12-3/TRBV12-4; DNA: TGTGCCAGCAGTTTTACTCCGGCTTCACCCCTCCACTTT; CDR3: CASSFTPASPLHF
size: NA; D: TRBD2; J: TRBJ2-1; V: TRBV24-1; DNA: TGTGCCACCAGTGAGAGAGGGGCCGGGGGGGCTAACTACAATGAGCAGTTCTTC; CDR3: CATSERGAGGANYNEQFF
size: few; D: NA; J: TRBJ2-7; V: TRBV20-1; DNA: TGCAGTGCCGAGGGCTTGTGGACTAAGGACGCTGGCTACGAGCAGTACTTC; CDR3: CSAEGLWTKDAGYEQYF
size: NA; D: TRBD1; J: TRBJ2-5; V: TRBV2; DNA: TGTGCCAGCAGGGCGGGGACAGGGGGCTATGGGACCCAGTACTTC; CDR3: CASRAGTGGYGTQYF
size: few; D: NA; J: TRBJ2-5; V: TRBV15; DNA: TGTGCCACCAGCAGAGCCCAAGAGACCCAGTACTTC; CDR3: CATSRAQETQYF
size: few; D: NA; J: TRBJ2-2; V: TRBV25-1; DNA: TGTGCCAGCTCGTGGCGATACACCGGGGAGCTGTTTTTT; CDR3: CASSWRYTGELFF
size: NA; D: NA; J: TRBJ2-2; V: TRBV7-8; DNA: TGTGCCAGCAGCTTAGGGCCAGGGGCGAACACCGGGGAGCTGTTTTTT; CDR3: CASSLGPGANTGELFF
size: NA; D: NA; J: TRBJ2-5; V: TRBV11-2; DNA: TGTGCCAGCAGCTTAAGTCTAGCGTTTGAGACCCAGTACTTC; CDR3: CASSLSLAFETQYF
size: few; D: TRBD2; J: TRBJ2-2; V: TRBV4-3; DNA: TGCGCCAGCAGCCAAGGTCCGGCGACTAGCGGGAGGTCCGGGGAGCTGTTTTTT; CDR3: CASSQGPATSGRSGELFF
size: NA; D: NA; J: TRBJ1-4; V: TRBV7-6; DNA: TGTGCCAGCAGCTTAGCGCTCCCAGGGGAAGTTAATGAAAAACTGTTTTTT; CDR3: CASSLALPGEVNEKLFF
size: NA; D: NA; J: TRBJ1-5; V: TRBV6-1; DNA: TGTGCCAGCAGCGGAGACGGTAGCAATCAGCCCCAGCATTTT; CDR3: CASSGDGSNQPQHF
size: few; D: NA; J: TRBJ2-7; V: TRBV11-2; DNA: TGTGCCAGCAGCTTTCAGGGGCCCTCGGCAGGCGAGCAGTACTTC; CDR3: CASSFQGPSAGEQYF
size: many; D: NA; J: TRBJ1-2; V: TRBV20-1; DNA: TGCAGTGCCTCGACAGGAGGGCACTACACCTTC; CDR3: CSASTGGHYTF
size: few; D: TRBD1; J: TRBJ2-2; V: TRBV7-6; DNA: TGTGCCAGCAGCTCGACAGGGGGGGAGAACACCGGGGAGCTGTTTTTT; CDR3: CASSSTGGENTGELFF
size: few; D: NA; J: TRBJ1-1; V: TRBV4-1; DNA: TGCGCCAGCAGCCAACTCTCTACCGGGACTCCACGGACTGAAGCTTTCTTT; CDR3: CASSQLSTGTPRTEAFF
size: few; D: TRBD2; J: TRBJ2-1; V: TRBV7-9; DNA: TGTGCCAGCAGCCTCGGGACTAGAGGGGGCAATGAGCAGTTCTTC; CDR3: CASSLGTRGGNEQFF
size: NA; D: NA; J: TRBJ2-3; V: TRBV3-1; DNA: TGTGCCAGCAGCGACGATTCTGGGACAGATACGCAGTATTTT; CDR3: CASSDDSGTDTQYF
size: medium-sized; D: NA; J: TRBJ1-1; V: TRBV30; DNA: TGTGCCTGGAGTGTTGGGAACACTGAAGCTTTCTTT; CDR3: CAWSVGNTEAFF
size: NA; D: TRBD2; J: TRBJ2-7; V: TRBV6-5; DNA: TGTGCCAGCAGTTACTCCCGGACTAGCGGTTCCTACGAGCAGTACTTC; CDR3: CASSYSRTSGSYEQYF
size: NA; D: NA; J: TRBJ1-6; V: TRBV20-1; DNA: TGCAGTGCTGGGCGGGCAGGGAAAATCTATAATTCACCCCTCCACTTT; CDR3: CSAGRAGKIYNSPLHF
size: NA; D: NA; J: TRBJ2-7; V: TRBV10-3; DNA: TGTGCCATCAGTGAAGGGACAGAGCAGTACTTC; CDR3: CAISEGTEQYF
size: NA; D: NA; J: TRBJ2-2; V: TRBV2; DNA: TGTGCCAGCAGAACCGTAGACACCGGGGAGCTGTTTTTT; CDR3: CASRTVDTGELFF
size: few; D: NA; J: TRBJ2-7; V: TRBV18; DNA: TGTGCCAGCTCACCATTTCCGCAGCACGAGCAGTACTTC; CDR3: CASSPFPQHEQYF
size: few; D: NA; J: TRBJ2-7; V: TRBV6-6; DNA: TGTGCCAGCAGCCCATCCTTAGTCGAGCAGTACTTC; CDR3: CASSPSLVEQYF
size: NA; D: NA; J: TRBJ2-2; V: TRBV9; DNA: TGTGCCAGCAGCGAGCCGGGAACCCAAGGCGGGATTTACACCGGGGAGCTGTTTTTT; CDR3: CASSEPGTQGGIYTGELFF
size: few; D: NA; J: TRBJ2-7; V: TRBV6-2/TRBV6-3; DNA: TGTGCCAGCAGTAAGCCGCAGGAATCGGGTGAGCAGTACTTC; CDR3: CASSKPQESGEQYF
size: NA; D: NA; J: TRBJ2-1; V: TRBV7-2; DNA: TGTGCCAGCACCTCCGTCGGGACATTCAATGAGCAGTTCTTC; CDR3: CASTSVGTFNEQFF
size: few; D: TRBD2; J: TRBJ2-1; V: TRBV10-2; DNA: TGCGCCACCTTAGCGGGGGACGCCTACAATGAGCAGTTCTTC; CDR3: CATLAGDAYNEQFF
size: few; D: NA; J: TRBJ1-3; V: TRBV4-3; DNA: TGCGCCAGCAGCCATGTGACAGGCTCTGGAAACACCATATATTTT; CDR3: CASSHVTGSGNTIYF
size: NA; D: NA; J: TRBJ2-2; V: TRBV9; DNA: TGTGCCAGCAGCGTGTGGACCGGGGAGCTGTTTTTT; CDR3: CASSVWTGELFF
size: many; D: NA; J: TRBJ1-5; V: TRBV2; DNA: TGTGCCAGCAGTGACGTCAGAAACAATCAGCCCCAGCATTTT; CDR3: CASSDVRNNQPQHF
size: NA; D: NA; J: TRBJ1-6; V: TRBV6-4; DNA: TGTGCCAGCAGACAAAGGATAGAACCCCTCCACTTT; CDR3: CASRQRIEPLHF
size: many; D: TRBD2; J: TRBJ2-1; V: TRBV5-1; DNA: TGCGCCAGCAGCTCTCGTAGCGGGGACAATGAGCAGTTCTTC; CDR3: CASSSRSGDNEQFF
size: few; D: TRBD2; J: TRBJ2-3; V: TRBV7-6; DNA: TGTGCCAGCAGCTTTGGGACTAGCGGCCGAGGAGGGCAGTATTTT; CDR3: CASSFGTSGRGGQYF
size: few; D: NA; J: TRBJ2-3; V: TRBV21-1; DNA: TGTGCCAGCAGCGAAATACCGAAGACTAGCGGGGCTTCAGATATGCAGTATTTT; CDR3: CASSEIPKTSGASDMQYF
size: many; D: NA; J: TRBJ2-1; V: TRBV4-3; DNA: TGCGCCAGCAGCCAAGATTTAGGTTTCAATGAGCAGTTCTTC; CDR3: CASSQDLGFNEQFF
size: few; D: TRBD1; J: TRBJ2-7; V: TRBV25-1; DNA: TGTGCCAGCAGTGAGGTTAAGGCAGGGGGCAAGTACGAGCAGTACTTC; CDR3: CASSEVKAGGKYEQYF
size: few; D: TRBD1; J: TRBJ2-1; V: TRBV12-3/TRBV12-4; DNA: TGTGCCAGCAGTTTATCTCGGGACAGCTCCTACAATGAGCAGTTCTTC; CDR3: CASSLSRDSSYNEQFF
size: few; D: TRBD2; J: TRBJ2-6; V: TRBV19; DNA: TGTGCCAGTAGTATCCTCCTGGCTAGCGGGGAGATCTCTGGGGCCAACGTCCTGACTTTC; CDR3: CASSILLASGEISGANVLTF
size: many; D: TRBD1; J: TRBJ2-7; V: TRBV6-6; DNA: TGTGCCAGCAGTTCGACAGGGAACTACGAGCAGTACTTC; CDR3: CASSSTGNYEQYF
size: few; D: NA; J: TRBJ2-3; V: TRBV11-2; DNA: TGTGCCAGCAGCCGTCCTGATACGCAGTATTTT; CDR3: CASSRPDTQYF
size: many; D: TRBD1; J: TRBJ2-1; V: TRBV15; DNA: TGTGCCACGAGGGAAACAGGGGGTGGCAATGAGCAGTTCTTC; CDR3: CATRETGGGNEQFF
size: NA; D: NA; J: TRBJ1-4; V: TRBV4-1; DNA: TGCGCCAGCAGCCAAGTCGGTGCGAGGGGTGAAAAACTGTTTTTT; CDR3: CASSQVGARGEKLFF
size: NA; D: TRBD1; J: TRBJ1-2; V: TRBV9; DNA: TGTGCCAGCAGCGGGGGACAGGGGAACTATGGCTACACCTTC; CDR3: CASSGGQGNYGYTF
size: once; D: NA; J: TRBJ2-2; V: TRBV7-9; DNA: TGTGCCAGCAGCTTAGAAGGGTACACCGGGGAGCTGTTTTTT; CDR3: CASSLEGYTGELFF
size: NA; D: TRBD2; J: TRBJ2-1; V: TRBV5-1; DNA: TGCGCCAGCAGCTTTGGACTAGCGGGCTACAATGAGCAGTTCTTC; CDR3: CASSFGLAGYNEQFF
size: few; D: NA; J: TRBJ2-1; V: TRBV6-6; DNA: TGTGCCAGCAGTTACTCGGGCCTTGATGAGCAGTTCTTC; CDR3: CASSYSGLDEQFF
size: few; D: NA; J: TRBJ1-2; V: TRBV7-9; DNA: TGTGCCAGCACCAACCGGACACACTATGGCTACACCTTC; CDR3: CASTNRTHYGYTF
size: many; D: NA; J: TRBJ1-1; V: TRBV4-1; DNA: TGCGCCAGCAGCCAGGCTCCTGGGACACAGAACACTGAAGCTTTCTTT; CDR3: CASSQAPGTQNTEAFF
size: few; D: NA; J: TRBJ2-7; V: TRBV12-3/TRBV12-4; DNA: TGTGCCAGCAGCCAATCCTTACAGGGCTACGAGCAGTACTTC; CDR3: CASSQSLQGYEQYF
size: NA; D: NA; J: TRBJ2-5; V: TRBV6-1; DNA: TGTGCCAGCAGTCGGGACACGGCGGGAGAGACCCAGTACTTC; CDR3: CASSRDTAGETQYF
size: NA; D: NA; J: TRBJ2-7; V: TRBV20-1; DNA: TGCAGTGCTAGAGAGGGGGTCTCCTACGAGCAGTACTTC; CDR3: CSAREGVSYEQYF
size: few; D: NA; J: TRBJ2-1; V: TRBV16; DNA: TGTGCCAGCAGCGTATCTGGGGGAAATTGGGAGCAGTTCTTC; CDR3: CASSVSGGNWEQFF